Following are 10 T cell receptor beta chains from one sample sequenced in a study of T cell changes during pregnancy in multiple sclerosis. Sequencing used immunoSEQ multiplex PCR; TCRdb keeps in-frame clones, though not all of them. The sample holds 85,000 to 110,000 clones; approximately 90% are singletons and the top ten take 0.75% to 0.95%. The sample was peripheral blood, taken after pregnancy. These receptors originate from a female donor with multiple sclerosis, enrolled in a pregnancy study.

The chain is built from TRBV19 and TRBJ1-5; a possible D gene is TRBD1 (5 bases). The germline V gene encodes CDR1 LNHDA and CDR2 SQIVND (reference sequence). The CDR3 has 17 amino acids. V gave up 7 bases and J gave up 2 bases, with 21 bases separating them. This CDR3 is CASTSTLGGSGNQPQHF. CDR3 DNA: TGTGCCAGTACCTCGACTCTCGGGGGATCGGGCAATCAGCCCCAGCATTTT.

The chain couples TRBV2 to TRBJ1-6, with TRBD1 identical over 7 bases. V shed 8 bases, J shed 10 bases, and the junction held 14 bases outside the gene matches. The CDR3 is made up of 15 amino acids. The germline V gene encodes CDR1 SNHLY and CDR2 FYNNEI. The CDR3 loop reads CASRGSGAGGSPLHF. CDR3 nucleotide sequence: TGTGCCAGCCGGGGGTCAGGGGCAGGGGGGTCACCCCTCCACTTT.

This chain links TRBV7-2 with TRBJ2-7; D is undetermined. V shed 5 bases and J shed 3 bases, with 8 bases lying between them. CDR1 SGHTA and CDR2 FQGNSA come from the germline V gene. This CDR3 has 12 amino acids. CDR3 amino acids: CASSKSRYEQYF. CDR3 nucleotides: TGTGCCAGCAGCAAATCCCGCTACGAGCAGTACTTC.

The chain employs TRBV7-9 and TRBJ1-5; D not certain. The germline V gene has CDR1 SEHNR and CDR2 FQNEAQ (reference sequence). V lost 10 bases and J 3 bases, leaving 13 bases between the germline ends. The CDR3 spans 13 residues. The CDR3 DNA sequence: TGTGCCATCACAGCAGGTCTCAATCAGCCCCAGCATTTT. It yields the protein CAITAGLNQPQHF.

CDR3 sequence reads: CASSKPGVYEQYF. DNA of the CDR3: TGTGCCAGCAGCAAACCAGGGGTCTACGAGCAGTACTTC. The chain carries TRBV7-9 and TRBJ2-7, with D possibly matching TRBD1 (6 bases). The ends were cut back, 5 bases at V and 3 bases at J, with 11 bases in the middle. Per germline, CDR1 SEHNR and CDR2 FQNEAQ (reference sequence). This CDR3 contains 13 residues.

Comments on this clone: Additional DNA sequences in this sample encode the identical CDR3. V and J are TRBV11-3 and TRBJ2-5; 8 bases are shared with TRBD2. Germline CDR1 and CDR2: SGHNT and YENEEA. The CDR3 spans 12 residues. Losses at the gene ends were 5 bases for V and 4 bases for J; bases not matched to a gene: 0. CDR3 sequence reads: CASSRGGETQYF. CDR3 bases: TGTGCCAGCAGCCGGGGGGGAGAGACCCAGTACTTC.

The chain has TRBV18 and TRBJ1-3; D is undetermined. CDR1 and CDR2 from the germline V gene are KGHSH and LQKENI. V was cut by 0 bases and J by 5 bases, with 11 bases left in between. This CDR3 has 15 amino acids. The CDR3 sequence: CASSPPEGRRNTIYF. For the CDR3, the DNA is TGTGCCAGCTCACCACCGGAGGGCCGGCGAAACACCATATATTTT.

This clone has a count of ten or more. This sequence joins TRBV7-3 and TRBJ1-2, with 8 positions matching TRBD1. V was clipped by 4 bases and J by 7 bases; unmatched bases: 5. CDR1 is SGHTA, CDR2 FQGTGA, per germline. The CDR3 consists of 13 residues. The DNA for the CDR3 is TGTGCCAGCAGCTCGGGACAGGCAATTGGCTACACCTTC. Translated, it gives CASSSGQAIGYTF. The entire variable domain, with the rest obtained from reference TRBV7-3 and TRBJ1-2, is as follows: GAGVSQTPSNKVTEKGKYVELRCDPISGHTALYWYRQSLGQGPEFLIYFQGTGAADDSGLPNDRFFAVRPEGSVSTLKIQRTERGDSAVYLCASSSGQAIGYTFGSGTRLTVV.

The chain carries TRBV6-5 and TRBJ1-4, with TRBD1 matching over 9 bases. CDR1 is MNHEY and CDR2 is SVGAGI in the germline V gene. The CDR3 runs to 15 residues. Losses at the gene ends were 5 bases for V and 0 bases for J; bases not matched to a gene: 1. The CDR3 region is CASSGDRATNEKLFF. The DNA of the CDR3 is TGTGCCAGCAGTGGGGACAGGGCAACTAATGAAAAACTGTTTTTT.

This clone was picked up one time. The V gene is TRBV10-3, the J gene TRBJ2-1; 14 nucleotides agree with TRBD2. V lost 2 bases, J lost 6 bases, and 3 bases stayed unmatched. Germline lookup yields CDR1 ENHRY and CDR2 SYGVKD. This CDR3 comprises 16 residues. DNA of the CDR3: TGTGCCATCAGTGAGGGGACTAGCGGGAGTCTCAATGAGCAGTTCTTC. Translating gives CAISEGTSGSLNEQFF.